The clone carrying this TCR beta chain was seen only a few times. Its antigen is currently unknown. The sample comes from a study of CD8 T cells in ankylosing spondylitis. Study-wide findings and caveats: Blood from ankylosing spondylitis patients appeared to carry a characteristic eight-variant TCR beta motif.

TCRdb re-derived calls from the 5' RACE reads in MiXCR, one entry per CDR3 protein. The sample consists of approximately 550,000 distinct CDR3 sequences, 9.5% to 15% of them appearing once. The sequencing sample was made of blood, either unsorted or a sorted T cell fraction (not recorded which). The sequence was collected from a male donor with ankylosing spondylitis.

The CDR3 protein is CSARAFDRGSQPQHF. The CDR3 DNA follows: TGCAGTGCTAGAGCGTTCGACAGGGGAAGTCAGCCCCAGCATTTT. The chain employs TRBV20-1 and TRBJ1-5; 8 bases map to TRBD1. CDR1 and CDR2 from the germline V gene are DFQATT and SNEGSKA (reference sequence). The CDR3 totals 15 residues. With 1 base clipped from V and 6 bases from J, the junction kept 8 bases outside the gene matches.